This record looks at one T cell receptor (beta chain) sequence and its context. Antigen: not known. Some clones are missing from TCRdb's copy, which holds only in-frame ones; the method was immunoSEQ multiplex PCR. The sample carries 300,000 to 500,000 clones, 80% to 90% recorded once. CDR3 length: 16 residues. V was pared by 6 bases and J by 2 bases, with 5 bases of the junction left unmatched. CDR1 is SNHLY and CDR2 is FYNNEI in the germline V gene. Treatment noted: over 15 received Ad26.COV2.S at low or high dose, single or two shots; about 5 received placebo; per-sample allocation not given. Samples came from day 63 after the first vaccine or placebo injection. This entry belongs to a study of Ad26.COV2.S vaccination and SARS-CoV-2 variants. Study-level background: Ad26.COV2.S arm of COV1001 included the donor.

General study points: Estimates derived from TCR breadth and depth analyses may have underestimated total T cell responses. Vaccine recipients showed a spike-specific TCR breadth that was higher than in placebo recipients.

This sequence joins TRBV2 and TRBJ2-5, with TRBD2 matching over 14 bases. Sample: peripheral blood, taken in a trial of Ad26.COV2.S vaccine versus placebo. This receptor was obtained from a person aged 18-60 years who received the Ad26.COV2.S COVID-19 vaccine or a placebo. The CDR3 DNA reads as TGTGCCAGCAGCCCGGGACTAGCGGGGGATCAAGAGACCCAGTACTTC. Amino acids: CASSPGLAGDQETQYF.